The rows below give T cell receptor beta chains drawn from one sample of a study of cytomegalovirus exposure and HLA in healthy donors. Clones were read by immunoSEQ multiplex PCR, and TCRdb kept only the in-frame ones, dropping some. The sample holds about 200,000 clones, more than 75% seen once. The specimen sequenced was PBMCs. These receptors came from a woman aged 40 to 49 in good health and CMV-seronegative. The CDR3 runs from the conserved cysteine through the conserved F or W. Each record gives: D gene, J gene, V gene, clone size, CDR3 protein, CDR3 DNA. The D gene is left open where the match is weak. Some rows mark clone size as missing; the rest say once, few, many or name a class of expanded clone.

D: NA; J: TRBJ2-7; V: TRBV28; size: NA; CDR3: CASSFGHKYEQYF; DNA: TGTGCCAGCAGCTTCGGACACAAGTACGAGCAGTACTTC
D: TRBD2; J: TRBJ2-1; V: TRBV15; size: NA; CDR3: CATSRDNYPLAGDNEQFF; DNA: TGTGCCACCAGCAGAGATAATTATCCCCTAGCGGGGGACAATGAGCAGTTCTTC
D: NA; J: TRBJ1-1; V: TRBV7-9; size: NA; CDR3: CASSFEGGGTEAFF; DNA: TGTGCCAGCAGCTTCGAAGGTGGAGGCACTGAAGCTTTCTTT
D: NA; J: TRBJ2-7; V: TRBV7-9; size: NA; CDR3: CASSATSGSDYEQYF; DNA: TGTGCCAGCAGCGCCACTTCCGGGAGCGACTACGAGCAGTACTTC
D: TRBD1; J: TRBJ1-5; V: TRBV19; size: NA; CDR3: CASSIDFRGHQPQHF; DNA: TGTGCCAGTAGTATAGATTTCAGGGGGCATCAGCCCCAGCATTTT
D: TRBD2; J: TRBJ2-7; V: TRBV29-1; size: NA; CDR3: CSVIKVPGGYEQYF; DNA: TGCAGCGTTATTAAAGTTCCGGGGGGTTACGAGCAGTACTTC
D: TRBD2; J: TRBJ2-1; V: TRBV9; size: NA; CDR3: CASSVEGGRAKNEQFF; DNA: TGTGCCAGCAGCGTAGAGGGCGGGAGGGCTAAGAATGAGCAGTTCTTC
D: NA; J: TRBJ2-7; V: TRBV6-1; size: NA; CDR3: CASGGTAPTYEQYF; DNA: TGTGCCAGCGGGGGGACAGCCCCAACCTACGAGCAGTACTTC
D: TRBD1; J: TRBJ2-7; V: TRBV2; size: NA; CDR3: CASSEPGGSSYEQYF; DNA: TGTGCCAGCAGTGAGCCAGGGGGCAGCTCCTACGAGCAGTACTTC
D: NA; J: TRBJ1-2; V: TRBV6-6; size: NA; CDR3: CASSSPGTAYGYTF; DNA: TGTGCCAGCAGTTCCCCGGGAACAGCTTATGGCTACACCTTC
D: NA; J: TRBJ2-3; V: TRBV25-1; size: NA; CDR3: CASSEGLGADTQYF; DNA: TGTGCCAGCAGTGAGGGCCTCGGCGCAGATACGCAGTATTTT
D: TRBD2; J: TRBJ2-1; V: TRBV6-4; size: NA; CDR3: CASSLQTSGTNNEQFF; DNA: TGTGCCAGCAGTCTACAAACTAGCGGGACCAACAATGAGCAGTTCTTC
D: NA; J: TRBJ2-7; V: TRBV5-6; size: NA; CDR3: CASSRGQTSTVYEQYF; DNA: TGTGCCAGCAGCCGAGGACAGACTAGCACGGTGTACGAGCAGTACTTC
D: NA; J: TRBJ2-2; V: TRBV7-2; size: NA; CDR3: CASSLRSGANTGELFF; DNA: TGTGCCAGCAGCTTACGCTCCGGGGCGAACACCGGGGAGCTGTTTTTT
D: TRBD2; J: TRBJ2-1; V: TRBV5-4; size: NA; CDR3: CASSSSGSPSYNEQFF; DNA: TGTGCCAGCAGCTCTAGCGGGAGCCCCTCCTACAATGAGCAGTTCTTC
D: NA; J: TRBJ2-1; V: TRBV30; size: NA; CDR3: CALTGQTLSYNEQFF; DNA: TGTGCCTTAACTGGACAGACCCTCTCCTACAATGAGCAGTTCTTC
D: NA; J: TRBJ2-1; V: TRBV7-8; size: NA; CDR3: CASSLLRDEQFF; DNA: TGTGCCAGCAGCCTGCTGCGCGATGAGCAGTTCTTC
D: NA; J: TRBJ1-3; V: TRBV19; size: NA; CDR3: CASRSSGNTIYF; DNA: TGTGCCAGTAGGAGCTCTGGAAACACCATATATTTT
D: NA; J: TRBJ2-3; V: TRBV28; size: NA; CDR3: CASVSYPGDTQYF; DNA: TGTGCCAGCGTTTCCTACCCGGGTGATACGCAGTATTTT
D: NA; J: TRBJ2-1; V: TRBV21-1; size: NA; CDR3: CASSKEDPGVTASYNEQFF; DNA: TGTGCCAGCAGCAAAGAGGATCCGGGAGTTACGGCGTCCTACAATGAGCAGTTCTTC
D: NA; J: TRBJ1-1; V: TRBV6-5; size: NA; CDR3: CASSRRQVNTEAFF; DNA: TGTGCCAGCAGTCGACGACAGGTTAACACTGAAGCTTTCTTT
D: TRBD1; J: TRBJ1-2; V: TRBV11-2; size: NA; CDR3: CASSLWTGASGYTF; DNA: TGTGCCAGCAGCCTCTGGACAGGGGCGAGTGGCTACACCTTC
D: TRBD1; J: TRBJ2-3; V: TRBV18; size: NA; CDR3: CASSQTGTGVMDTQYF; DNA: TGTGCCAGCTCACAAACCGGGACAGGGGTTATGGATACGCAGTATTTT
D: TRBD2; J: TRBJ2-7; V: TRBV7-2; size: NA; CDR3: CASSLTSGLYSYEQYF; DNA: TGTGCCAGCAGCCTCACTAGCGGATTATACTCCTACGAGCAGTACTTC
D: NA; J: TRBJ1-5; V: TRBV2; size: NA; CDR3: CASRLATGIFKELNQPQHF; DNA: TGTGCCAGCAGGCTCGCCACGGGGATTTTTAAGGAATTGAATCAGCCCCAGCATTTT
D: NA; J: TRBJ2-1; V: TRBV7-9; size: NA; CDR3: CASSLLQTSTSYNEQFF; DNA: TGTGCCAGCAGCTTACTCCAGACTTCTACCTCATACAATGAGCAGTTCTTC
D: TRBD1; J: TRBJ2-2; V: TRBV6-6; size: NA; CDR3: CASSPLRPGGTGELFF; DNA: TGTGCCAGCAGCCCCCTTCGTCCAGGGGGCACCGGGGAGCTGTTTTTT
D: NA; J: TRBJ2-7; V: TRBV9; size: NA; CDR3: CASSVVGSASSYEQYF; DNA: TGTGCCAGCAGCGTAGTCGGTAGCGCGAGCTCCTACGAGCAGTACTTC
D: TRBD1; J: TRBJ1-5; V: TRBV2; size: NA; CDR3: CASRGQGAGPQHF; DNA: TGTGCCAGCAGGGGACAGGGGGCCGGGCCCCAGCATTTT
D: NA; J: TRBJ2-1; V: TRBV30; size: NA; CDR3: CACPGDRTYNEQFF; DNA: TGTGCCTGCCCGGGGGACCGCACCTACAATGAGCAGTTCTTC
D: NA; J: TRBJ2-7; V: TRBV10-3; size: NA; CDR3: CAISDAGQTYEQYF; DNA: TGTGCCATCAGTGACGCCGGACAAACCTACGAGCAGTACTTC
D: NA; J: TRBJ2-7; V: TRBV5-1; size: few; CDR3: CASSRTGQSYEQYF; DNA: TGCGCCAGCAGCCGTACAGGGCAGTCCTACGAGCAGTACTTC
D: TRBD2; J: TRBJ2-3; V: TRBV18; size: NA; CDR3: CASSPGGGGPDTQYF; DNA: TGTGCCAGCTCACCGGGCGGGGGAGGCCCAGATACGCAGTATTTT
D: NA; J: TRBJ1-5; V: TRBV6-1; size: few; CDR3: CASSATGSNQPQHF; DNA: TGTGCCAGCAGCGCTACAGGGAGCAATCAGCCCCAGCATTTT
D: TRBD2; J: TRBJ2-7; V: TRBV27; size: NA; CDR3: CASSLGLAGYYEQYF; DNA: TGTGCCAGCAGTTTGGGACTAGCGGGATATTACGAGCAGTACTTC
D: TRBD1; J: TRBJ1-4; V: TRBV18; size: NA; CDR3: CASSPGQGPEKLFF; DNA: TGTGCCAGCTCCCCGGGACAGGGACCAGAAAAACTGTTTTTT
D: NA; J: TRBJ2-7; V: TRBV15; size: NA; CDR3: CATSRDGRGYEQYF; DNA: TGTGCCACCAGCAGAGATGGCAGGGGCTACGAGCAGTACTTC
D: TRBD2; J: TRBJ2-7; V: TRBV9; size: NA; CDR3: CASSLREFTYEQYF; DNA: TGTGCCAGCAGCTTGCGGGAGTTCACCTACGAGCAGTACTTC
D: TRBD2; J: TRBJ2-3; V: TRBV18; size: NA; CDR3: CASSPLADHPDTQYF; DNA: TGTGCCAGCTCACCTCTAGCGGACCACCCAGATACGCAGTATTTT
D: NA; J: TRBJ1-5; V: TRBV19; size: NA; CDR3: CASLPGRGSQPQHF; DNA: TGTGCCAGTCTCCCCGGGAGGGGGAGTCAGCCCCAGCATTTT
D: NA; J: TRBJ2-7; V: TRBV7-2; size: NA; CDR3: CASSPRRSSYEQYF; DNA: TGTGCCAGCAGCCCACGAAGGAGCTCCTACGAGCAGTACTTC